This T cell receptor beta chain appears in the sequencing data of a study of OX40 agonist ivuxolimab in advanced cancers. Assay used: immunoSEQ multiplex PCR; TCRdb lists only in-frame clones, some missing. Found here are some 42,000 clones, 75% to 90% of them singletons; the top ten hold 4% to 5%. Germline V gene sequence: CDR1 SGHTA, CDR2 FQGNSA. With 2 bases removed from V and 2 bases from J, the gap between germline ends came to 15 bases. The CDR3 length is 16 residues. This clone was observed once. The chain couples TRBV7-2 to TRBJ2-5; D is uncertain. Sequencing was performed on CD4+ or CD8+ T cells sorted from blood, taken in a trial of the OX40 agonist ivuxolimab. The TCR sequence derives from an adult with an advanced solid tumor such as melanoma, head and neck, liver or kidney cancer. The CDR3 DNA is TGTGCCAGCAGCTTAACATTCAGTCCGATACAAGAGACCCAGTACTTC. Translating gives CASSLTFSPIQETQYF.